The sequence of this TCR beta chain was determined in a study of blood T cell repertoires in COVID-19. About the study: The United States, Italy and Spain supplied acute and convalescent COVID-19 samples. PBMCs, B-cell-depleted T cells, or T cells provided the cDNA or gDNA that made up the material.

Germline V gene lookup returns CDR1 LNHDA and CDR2 SQIVND (reference sequence). The V gene end was trimmed by 3 bases and the J gene end by 2 bases; junction bases not matched to a gene: 17. The CDR3 runs 19 residues. Some clones are missing from TCRdb's copy, which holds only in-frame ones; the method was immunoSEQ multiplex PCR. The sample consists of more than 200,000 clones, 86% of them appearing once. Patients at the Seattle site were enrolled during active infection and followed longitudinally. The clonotype was recovered from a woman in her forties or fifties with COVID-19, enrolled during active disease. Specimen: peripheral blood. The V call is TRBV19, the J call TRBJ2-3; 7 positions match TRBD1. The CDR3 sequence: CASSILVNRGVAPTDTQYF. The CDR3 bases are TGTGCCAGTAGTATTCTCGTAAACAGGGGAGTAGCCCCCACAGATACGCAGTATTTT.